The 25 T cell receptor beta chains reported below all come from one sample, sequenced in a study of blood T cell repertoires in COVID-19. Sequencing was performed with immunoSEQ multiplex PCR; in TCRdb, only in-frame clones are kept and a portion is missing. Among approximately 150,000 clones listed, roughly 84% were seen once. Sequencing used peripheral blood. Receptor source: a man younger than 40 with COVID-19, enrolled during active disease.

The CDR3 DNA reads TGTGCCAGTAGTCGGGGTACTGTGGGGGCCTCCTACGAGCAGTACTTC. It is translated as CASSRGTVGASYEQYF. This chain connects TRBV19 to TRBJ2-7, with D tentatively TRBD1 (6 bases). The V end was cut by 5 bases, the J end by 0 bases, with 17 bases between. The CDR3 is 16 amino acids. CDR1 LNHDA and CDR2 SQIVND come from the germline V gene (reference sequence).

The chain is built from TRBV5-1 and TRBJ1-6, with D tentatively TRBD1 (6 bases). Per the germline V gene, CDR1 is SGHRS and CDR2 is YFSETQ. V lost 4 bases to trimming and J lost 8 bases, with 16 bases between them. The CDR3 length is 15 residues. The CDR3 protein is CASSPGGGLDSPLHF. The DNA of the CDR3 is TGCGCCAGCAGCCCGGGCGGGGGGCTCGATTCACCCCTCCACTTT.

There are a few counts of this clone. This chain connects TRBV10-3 to TRBJ1-1; TRBD1 aligns across 7 bases. CDR1 and CDR2 from the germline V gene are ENHRY and SYGVKD. V shed 10 bases, J shed 1 base, and the junction held 12 bases outside the gene matches. This CDR3 region has 15 residues. The CDR3 DNA reads as TGTGCCACGAAAGGATCGGGACAGACGAACACTGAAGCTTTCTTT. As protein: CATKGSGQTNTEAFF.

V is TRBV5-1 and J is TRBJ2-7; a possible D gene is TRBD2 (7 bases). The V gene lost 2 bases and the J gene lost 2 bases, with 11 bases spanning the gap. CDR1 and CDR2 from the germline V gene are SGHRS and YFSETQ. CDR3 length equals 14 residues. The CDR3 sequence is CASSFGGRTYEQYF. CDR3 nucleotides: TGCGCCAGCAGCTTCGGGGGGCGGACCTACGAGCAGTACTTC.

The count of this clone is one. The CDR3 sequence is CAWSLKGRVGYEQYF. In DNA, the CDR3 is TGTGCCTGGAGTTTAAAAGGGAGAGTAGGGTACGAGCAGTACTTC. The rearrangement links TRBV30 to TRBJ2-7; D is perhaps TRBD2 (5 bases). With 2 bases removed from V and 4 bases from J, the gap between germline ends came to 18 bases. Germline V CDR1 and CDR2: GTSNPN, SVGIG (reference sequence). CDR3 size: 15 residues.

This clone was found once. The chain carries TRBV3-1 (or the pseudogene TRBV3-2) and TRBJ2-7; no clear D gene. CDR1 is LGHDT, CDR2 YNNKEL, per germline (reference sequence). This CDR3 has 13 amino acids. V lost 9 bases and J 0 bases, leaving 12 bases between the germline ends. The CDR3 sequence is CASSPQNSYEQYF. The CDR3 DNA reads TGTGCCAGTTCGCCACAGAACTCCTACGAGCAGTACTTC.

This chain joins TRBV29-1 and TRBJ2-7; 11 nucleotides align to TRBD2. The CDR3 contains 13 residues. V was pared by 3 bases and J by 7 bases, with 5 bases of the junction left unmatched. Germline V gene lookup returns CDR1 SQVTM and CDR2 ANQGSEA. Here the CDR3 DNA reads TGCAGCGTTGACCGACTAGCGGGACGGGAGCAGTACTTC. Translating it yields CSVDRLAGREQYF.

This chain joins TRBV7-2 and TRBJ1-6, with a weak D call TRBD1 (5 bases). Deletions cut 5 bases from V and 5 bases from J, with 19 bases between. Germline V gene sequence: CDR1 SGHTA, CDR2 FQGNSA. CDR3 length: 17 amino acids. CDR3 region: CASSQRWGDGHNSPLHF. CDR3 in DNA: TGTGCCAGCAGCCAGAGATGGGGGGATGGCCATAATTCACCCCTCCACTTT.

The V gene is TRBV11-3, the J gene TRBJ2-1; D is possibly TRBD2 (6 bases). The CDR3 contains 12 residues. With 5 bases removed from V and 9 bases from J, the gap between germline ends came to 11 bases. Germline CDR1 reads SGHNT; CDR2 reads YENEEA. CDR3 amino acids: CASSRGVGEQFF. CDR3 DNA: TGTGCCAGCAGCCGCGGGGTAGGTGAGCAGTTCTTC.

V gene TRBV2 combines with J gene TRBJ1-5; 10 bases are a match to TRBD1. Germline CDR1 SNHLY, CDR2 FYNNEI. The CDR3 runs 15 residues. J gave up 5 bases and V 6 bases, and 7 bases lay outside the gene matches. The CDR3 region has the DNA TGTGCCAGCAGAGGGACAGGGGCGAGGGATCAGCCCCAGCATTTT. The encoded protein is CASRGTGARDQPQHF.

The chain carries TRBV5-1 and TRBJ2-1; tentative D call: TRBD1 (6 bases). This CDR3 has 16 amino acids. Germline values: CDR1 SGHRS, CDR2 YFSETQ. V lost 2 bases, J lost 7 bases, and 19 bases lay in between. This chain's CDR3 is CASSLQGPPGVNEQFF. CDR3 sequence (DNA): TGCGCCAGCAGCTTACAGGGCCCCCCTGGGGTGAATGAGCAGTTCTTC.

This chain uses TRBV24-1 with TRBJ2-1, with 8 bases lining up with TRBD1. The CDR3 extends over 15 amino acids. Losses at the gene ends were 6 bases for V and 6 bases for J; bases not matched to a gene: 9. Per the germline V gene, CDR1 is KGHDR and CDR2 is SFDVKD. CDR3 sequence (DNA): TGTGCCACCAGTATGGGACAGGCAAAACTCAATGAGCAGTTCTTC. Translation: CATSMGQAKLNEQFF.

The chain is built from TRBV30 and TRBJ2-7; the match to TRBD2 covers 11 bases. CDR3 length equals 14 residues. Germline V gene lookup returns CDR1 GTSNPN and CDR2 SVGIG (reference sequence). J gave up 0 bases and V 3 bases, and 1 base lay outside the gene matches. CDR3 nucleotide sequence: TGTGCCTGGAGGGGACTAGCGGCCTCCTACGAGCAGTACTTC. Its protein is CAWRGLAASYEQYF.

This clone was counted between two and nine times. V and J are TRBV18 and TRBJ1-2; 8 positions agree with TRBD1. Germline V lookup: CDR1 KGHSH, CDR2 LQKENI. CDR3 size: 14 residues. After removal of 3 bases from V and 4 bases from J, the junction contained 4 bases not matched to a gene. CDR3 residues: CASSPSGQGYGYTF. The CDR3 DNA follows: TGTGCCAGCTCACCGTCTGGACAGGGCTATGGCTACACCTTC.

The chain employs TRBV7-2 and TRBJ1-4, with 7 bases matching TRBD1. The J segment lost 8 bases and the V segment lost 5 bases, leaving 14 bases of the junction unmatched. The germline V gene encodes CDR1 SGHTA and CDR2 FQGNSA. The CDR3 totals 16 residues. The CDR3 is CASSVGPTGVKEKLFF. Written as DNA, the CDR3 is TGTGCCAGCAGCGTTGGGCCCACAGGGGTGAAAGAAAAACTGTTTTTT.

The chain joins TRBV27 to TRBJ2-7, with D perhaps TRBD2 (7 bases). In germline, CDR1 is MNHEY, CDR2 SMNVEV (reference sequence). This CDR3 comprises 15 residues. V was cut by 8 bases and J by 6 bases, with 23 bases left in between. CDR3 bases: TGTGCCAGCTCGACCCAGCGGGACACGGTTTCCGAGCAGTACTTC. It translates to CASSTQRDTVSEQYF.

On this clone itself: This CDR3 is also generated by other DNA sequences in the sample. The chain recombines TRBV19 with TRBJ1-5; D remains ambiguous. The CDR3 length is 13 residues. V dropped 1 base and J dropped 4 bases, with 5 bases sitting between them. From germline, CDR1 is LNHDA and CDR2 SQIVND (reference sequence). The CDR3 bases are TGTGCCAGTAGTATAGGAGGGAATCAGCCCCAGCATTTT. It translates to CASSIGGNQPQHF.

The V and J genes are TRBV5-1 and TRBJ2-7; 9 bases map to TRBD1. Germline-derived CDR1 and CDR2 are SGHRS and YFSETQ. The trim removed 4 bases at V and 0 bases at J, leaving 8 bases unmatched. The CDR3 length is 16 residues. The CDR3 region has the DNA TGCGCCAGCAGCAGGGGCACGGGACAGGGCTCCTACGAGCAGTACTTC. Its protein product is CASSRGTGQGSYEQYF. Based on the CDR3 plus reference TRBV5-1 and TRBJ2-7, the full variable domain is KAGVTQTPRYLIKTRGQQVTLSCSPISGHRSVSWYQQTPGQGLQFLFEYFSETQRNKGNFPGRFSGRQFSNSRSEMNVSTLELGDSALYLCASSRGTGQGSYEQYFGPGTRLTVT.

The V gene is TRBV5-1, the J gene TRBJ2-5, with 7 bases identical to TRBD2. V lost 1 base and J lost 0; bases outside the gene matches: 6. This CDR3 contains 16 residues. Germline V gene sequence: CDR1 SGHRS, CDR2 YFSETQ. The CDR3 coding sequence is TGCGCCAGCAGCTTGACTAGCGTGGGGTACCAAGAGACCCAGTACTTC. Amino acid sequence: CASSLTSVGYQETQYF.

The rearrangement links TRBV7-6 to TRBJ1-5; 8 bases line up with TRBD1. The V segment lost 2 bases and the J segment 3 bases; nucleotides outside the gene matches: 3. The CDR3 sequence is 15 residues long. The V gene's germline CDR1 is SGHVS and CDR2 FNYEAQ. CDR3 sequence: CASSLWTGLNQPQHF. CDR3 DNA: TGTGCCAGCAGCTTATGGACAGGGCTCAATCAGCCCCAGCATTTT.

This chain connects TRBV28 to TRBJ2-1; 10 bases line up with TRBD2. The CDR3 extends over 12 amino acids. From germline, CDR1 is MDHEN and CDR2 SYDVKM. V gave up 6 bases and J gave up 9 bases; unmatched junction bases: 2. This chain's CDR3 is CASRRLAGEQFF. Written as DNA, the CDR3 is TGTGCCAGCAGACGACTAGCGGGTGAGCAGTTCTTC.

The V call is TRBV15, the J call TRBJ2-7; 14 bases line up with TRBD2. The length of the CDR3 is 16 residues. The germline V gene has CDR1 LNHNV and CDR2 YYDKDF (reference sequence). The V segment lost 3 bases and the J segment 1 base; nucleotides outside the gene matches: 2. CDR3 amino acids: CATSRGLAGESYEQYF. The CDR3 DNA reads as TGTGCCACCAGCAGGGGACTAGCGGGAGAATCCTACGAGCAGTACTTC.

The V gene is TRBV27, the J gene TRBJ1-2; D is ambiguous. V lost 5 bases and J 4 bases, leaving 14 bases between the germline ends. CDR3 length: 14 residues. Germline V gene sequence: CDR1 MNHEY, CDR2 SMNVEV (reference sequence). The CDR3 nucleotides read TGTGCCAGCAGTCCCAACGGTCCCGGCTATGGCTACACCTTC. Translation: CASSPNGPGYGYTF.

The chain recombines TRBV19 with TRBJ1-2; a possible D gene is TRBD1 (5 bases). CDR3 length: 14 amino acids. Per germline, CDR1 LNHDA and CDR2 SQIVND (reference sequence). The ends were cut back, 7 bases at V and 5 bases at J, with 17 bases in the middle. The CDR3 DNA reads as TGTGCCAGTACCCCGGGGGATACCCGATATGGCTACACCTTC. Its protein is CASTPGDTRYGYTF.

V gene TRBV29-1 combines with J gene TRBJ2-1, with 9 bases identical to TRBD2. With 2 bases clipped from V and 8 bases from J, the junction kept 10 bases outside the gene matches. The CDR3 runs to 15 residues. CDR1 is SQVTM and CDR2 is ANQGSEA in the germline V gene. CDR3 sequence reads: CSVESNSGSSDEQFF. In nucleotides, the CDR3 is TGCAGCGTTGAATCAAATAGCGGGAGTAGCGATGAGCAGTTCTTC.